This section outlines one T cell receptor beta chain sequence together with its context. The antigen is unknown. CDR3 length: 17 residues. Germline V gives CDR1 MNHEY, CDR2 SMNVEV (reference sequence). V was clipped by 5 bases and J by 8 bases, with 25 bases between them. The data originate from a study of cytomegalovirus exposure and HLA in healthy donors. Study-wide results and caveats: In an earlier analysis, most TCR beta V segments were productive about 87% or about 30% of the time. Common viral pathogens (according to a later analysis) appeared linked to several of the most significant clusters. Most TCR sequences were rare, but some public TCRs occurred in many donors. Association of some 18,000 TCR beta sequences with HLA alleles was found at 0.05 false discovery rate in a later analysis.

Amplification used 60 Vbeta primers and 13 Jbeta primers. Some clones are missing from TCRdb's copy, which holds only in-frame ones; the method was immunoSEQ multiplex PCR. The profile shows around 100,000 clones, around three quarters of them singletons. Sequencing used PBMCs. The genes are TRBV27 and TRBJ2-1; a weak D match, TRBD2 (5 bases). This receptor was taken from a man in his forties in good health and CMV-seronegative. CDR3: CASSTPFRASMRDEQFF. The CDR3 nucleotides are TGTGCCAGCAGTACCCCATTCCGGGCCTCAATGAGGGATGAGCAGTTCTTC.